The clone carrying this T cell receptor (beta chain) showed up just once. These data are taken from a study of blood T cell repertoires in COVID-19. CDR3 length: 15 residues. CDR1 and CDR2 (germline): MNHEY, SVGEGT. The J segment lost 2 bases and the V segment lost 2 bases, leaving 4 bases of the junction unmatched. Sequencing was performed with immunoSEQ multiplex PCR; in TCRdb, only in-frame clones are kept and a portion is missing. The sample consists of about 39,000 clones, 85% to 90% of them appearing once. This receptor was taken from a man in his forties or fifties with active or convalescent COVID-19. The chain links TRBV6-2 or TRBV6-3 to TRBJ2-3; 7 nucleotides align to TRBD1. The sequenced sample consisted of peripheral blood. The CDR3: CASSYHRGNTDTQYF. The CDR3, as DNA: TGTGCCAGCAGTTACCACAGGGGAAACACAGATACGCAGTATTTT.